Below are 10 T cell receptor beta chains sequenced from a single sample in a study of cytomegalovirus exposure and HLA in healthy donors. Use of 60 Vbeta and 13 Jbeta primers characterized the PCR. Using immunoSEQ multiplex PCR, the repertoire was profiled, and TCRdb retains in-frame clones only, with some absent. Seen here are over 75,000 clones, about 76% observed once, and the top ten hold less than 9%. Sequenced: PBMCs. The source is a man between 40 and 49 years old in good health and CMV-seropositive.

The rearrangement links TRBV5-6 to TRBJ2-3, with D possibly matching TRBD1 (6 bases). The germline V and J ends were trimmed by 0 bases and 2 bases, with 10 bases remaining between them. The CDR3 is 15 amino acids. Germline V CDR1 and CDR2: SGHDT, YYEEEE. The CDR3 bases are TGTGCCAGCAGCTTGGTTGCAGGGGCCACAGATACGCAGTATTTT. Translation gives CASSLVAGATDTQYF.

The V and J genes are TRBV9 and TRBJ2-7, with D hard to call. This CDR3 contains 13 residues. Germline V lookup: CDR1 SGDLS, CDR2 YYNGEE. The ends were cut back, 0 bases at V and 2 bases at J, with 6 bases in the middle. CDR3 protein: CASSVGLTYEQYF. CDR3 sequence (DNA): TGTGCCAGCAGCGTAGGTCTTACCTACGAGCAGTACTTC.

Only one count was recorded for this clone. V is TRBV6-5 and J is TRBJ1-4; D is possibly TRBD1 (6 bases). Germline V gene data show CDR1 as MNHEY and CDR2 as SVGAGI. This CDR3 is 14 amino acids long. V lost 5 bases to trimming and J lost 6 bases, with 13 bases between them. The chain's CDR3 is CASSTGPGDEKLFF. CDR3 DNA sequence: TGTGCCAGCAGTACAGGGCCCGGGGATGAAAAACTGTTTTTT.

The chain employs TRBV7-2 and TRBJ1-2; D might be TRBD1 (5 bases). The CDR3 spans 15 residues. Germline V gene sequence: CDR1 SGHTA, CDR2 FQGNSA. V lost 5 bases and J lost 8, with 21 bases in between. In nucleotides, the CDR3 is TGTGCCAGCAGCACATACCGGGACTCCCACGGCGGCTACACCTTC. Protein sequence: CASSTYRDSHGGYTF.

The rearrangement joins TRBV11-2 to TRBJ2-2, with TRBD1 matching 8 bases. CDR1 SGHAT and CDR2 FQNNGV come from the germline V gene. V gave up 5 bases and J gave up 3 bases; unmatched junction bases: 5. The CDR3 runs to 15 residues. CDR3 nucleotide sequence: TGTGCCAGCAGCGAAGGACAGGGTTACACCGGGGAGCTGTTTTTT. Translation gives CASSEGQGYTGELFF.

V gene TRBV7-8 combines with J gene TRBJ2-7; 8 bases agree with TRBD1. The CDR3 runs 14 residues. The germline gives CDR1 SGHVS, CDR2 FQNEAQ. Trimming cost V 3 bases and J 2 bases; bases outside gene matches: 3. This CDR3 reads CASSFADRAYEQYF. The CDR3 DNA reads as TGTGCCAGCAGCTTTGCGGACAGGGCCTACGAGCAGTACTTC.

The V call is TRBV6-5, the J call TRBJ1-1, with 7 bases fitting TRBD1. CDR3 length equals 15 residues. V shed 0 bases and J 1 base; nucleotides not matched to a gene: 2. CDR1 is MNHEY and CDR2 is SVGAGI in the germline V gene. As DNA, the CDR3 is TGTGCCAGCAGTTACTCCCGGGACAGGAACACTGAAGCTTTCTTT. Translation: CASSYSRDRNTEAFF.

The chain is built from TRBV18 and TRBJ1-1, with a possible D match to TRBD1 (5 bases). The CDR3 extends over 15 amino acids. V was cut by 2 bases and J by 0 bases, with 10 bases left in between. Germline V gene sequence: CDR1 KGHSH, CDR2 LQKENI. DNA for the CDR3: TGTGCCAGCTCACCAGGCAGGGCCATGAACACTGAAGCTTTCTTT. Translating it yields CASSPGRAMNTEAFF.

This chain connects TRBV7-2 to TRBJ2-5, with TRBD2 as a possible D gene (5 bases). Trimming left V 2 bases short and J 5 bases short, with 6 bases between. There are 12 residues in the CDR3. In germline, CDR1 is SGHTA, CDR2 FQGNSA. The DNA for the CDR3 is TGTGCCAGCAGCTTACGCGGGGAGACCCAGTACTTC. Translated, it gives CASSLRGETQYF.

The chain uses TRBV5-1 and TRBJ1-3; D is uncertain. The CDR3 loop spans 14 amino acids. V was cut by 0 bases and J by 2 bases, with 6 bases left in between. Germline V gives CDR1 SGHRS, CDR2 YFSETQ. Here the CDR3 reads CASSLAGTGNTIYF. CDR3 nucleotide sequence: TGCGCCAGCAGCTTGGCCGGGACTGGAAACACCATATATTTT.